These 30 T cell receptor beta chains came from one sample sequenced in a study of cytomegalovirus exposure and HLA in healthy donors. This PCR relied on a set of 60 Vbeta primers and 13 Jbeta primers. Generated by immunoSEQ multiplex PCR, the TCRdb table keeps only in-frame clones and is missing some. Here the sample spans more than 75,000 clones, 70% to 80% being singletons. The sample taken for sequencing was PBMCs. The receptors come from a man between 40 and 49 years old in good health and CMV-seropositive.

The genes are TRBV27 and TRBJ2-4, with D possibly TRBD2 on 6 matching bases. V lost 5 bases, J lost 7 bases, and 15 bases lay in between. Germline V lookup: CDR1 MNHEY, CDR2 SMNVEV (reference sequence). The CDR3 spans 14 residues. The DNA for the CDR3 is TGTGCCAGCAGTAGCCGGACGGAGGGCAACATTCAGTACTTC. Its protein product is CASSSRTEGNIQYF.

This chain joins TRBV5-1 and TRBJ2-1; D may be TRBD1 (6 bases). The CDR3 contains 17 residues. V was clipped by 0 bases and J by 0 bases, with 13 bases between them. Germline assignment: CDR1 SGHRS and CDR2 YFSETQ. CDR3 loop: CASSLDQGRFSYNEQFF. The CDR3 DNA reads as TGCGCCAGCAGCTTGGATCAGGGGCGCTTCTCCTACAATGAGCAGTTCTTC.

This chain links TRBV14 with TRBJ1-4; 12 bases are shared with TRBD1. The V gene's germline CDR1 is SGHDN and CDR2 FVKESK. The CDR3 contains 15 residues. The V and J ends lost 6 bases and 7 bases, in that order; junction bases with no gene match: 6. Here the CDR3 DNA reads TGTGCCAGCAGTCCGGGACAGGGGGCTTTTGAAAAACTGTTTTTT. Translation: CASSPGQGAFEKLFF.

This chain links TRBV7-5 with TRBJ2-7; the D call in the table, TRBD1, was not verified against the DNA. TRBV7-5 is classified as a pseudogene. This CDR3 is built from 12 residues. The CDR3 DNA follows: TGTGCCAGAAGCACCCGACAGCCCGAGCAGTACTTC. Protein: CARSTRQPEQYF.

This sequence joins TRBV19 and TRBJ2-1; TRBD2 is a possible D gene (5 bases). Germline values: CDR1 LNHDA, CDR2 SQIVND (reference sequence). The CDR3 extends over 17 amino acids. V was shortened by 5 bases and J by 4 bases, with 21 bases between the two germline ends. The CDR3 region has the DNA TGTGCCAGTAGTCCACGGGCGGGCCAACCTATTTACAATGAGCAGTTCTTC. Amino acids: CASSPRAGQPIYNEQFF. The full variable domain, with the rest looked up from reference TRBV19 and TRBJ2-1, is DGGITQSPKYLFRKEGQNVTLSCEQNLNHDAMYWYRQDPGQGLRLIYYSQIVNDFQKGDIAEGYSVSREKKESFPLTVTSAQKNPTAFYLCASSPRAGQPIYNEQFFGPGTRLTVL.

The V and J genes are TRBV19 and TRBJ2-1, with 7 bases aligning to TRBD2. The CDR3 length is 17 residues. The V gene end was trimmed by 4 bases and the J gene end by 7 bases; junction bases not matched to a gene: 16. In germline, CDR1 is LNHDA, CDR2 SQIVND (reference sequence). As DNA, the CDR3 is TGTGCCAGTAGTACGATCACACCAACTGTGGGGGGGAATGAGCAGTTCTTC. This encodes CASSTITPTVGGNEQFF.

The gene calls are TRBV7-2 and TRBJ2-6; TRBD2 matches at 12 bases. Looked up from germline, CDR1 is SGHTA and CDR2 is FQGNSA. Trimming removed 5 bases from V and 0 bases from J; junction bases left unmatched: 5. This CDR3 region has 18 residues. The CDR3 spells CASSTLAGGISGANVLTF. CDR3 coding DNA: TGTGCCAGCAGCACACTAGCGGGGGGAATCTCTGGGGCCAACGTCCTGACTTTC.

The rearrangement uses TRBV28 and TRBJ2-7; 8 bases agree with TRBD2. V trimming: 2 bases; J trimming: 0 bases; junction bases outside the gene matches: 9. This CDR3 is built from 17 residues. Germline CDR1 MDHEN, CDR2 SYDVKM. CDR3 protein: CASSLPRSLADSYEQYF. In DNA, the CDR3 is TGTGCCAGCAGTTTACCCCGTTCACTAGCGGACTCCTACGAGCAGTACTTC.

V gene TRBV5-1 combines with J gene TRBJ2-2, with 7 bases fitting TRBD1. CDR1 and CDR2 from the germline V gene are SGHRS and YFSETQ. V trimming: 0 bases; J trimming: 4 bases; junction bases outside the gene matches: 3. The CDR3 has 15 residues. CDR3 coding DNA: TGCGCCAGCAGCTTGGACAGGGGAACCACCGGGGAGCTGTTTTTT. Translated: CASSLDRGTTGELFF.

V and J are TRBV7-8 and TRBJ1-6; maybe TRBD1 (6 bases). Trimming removed 6 bases from V and 6 bases from J, with 18 bases in between. Per germline, CDR1 SGHVS and CDR2 FQNEAQ. The CDR3 runs to 16 residues. The CDR3 DNA sequence: TGTGCCAGCAGAAAAAATACAGGGAGCTTTAATTCACCCCTCCACTTT. The encoded protein is CASRKNTGSFNSPLHF. The complete variable domain, with remaining parts taken from reference TRBV7-8 and TRBJ1-6, reads GAGVSQSPRYKVAKRGQDVALRCDPISGHVSLFWYQQALGQGPEFLTYFQNEAQLDKSGLPSDRFFAERPEGSVSTLKIQRTQQEDSAVYLCASRKNTGSFNSPLHFGNGTRLTVT.

The CDR3 region has the DNA TGTGCCAGCTCTAAAGGGGACCAAGAGACCCAGTACTTC. Translating gives CASSKGDQETQYF. The rearrangement uses TRBV18 and TRBJ2-5; maybe TRBD1 (5 bases). V was trimmed by 6 bases and J by 0 bases, leaving 8 bases between them. The CDR3 totals 13 residues. Germline CDR1 and CDR2: KGHSH and LQKENI.

This chain uses TRBV15 with TRBJ1-1; 8 bases agree with TRBD1. Germline CDR1 is LNHNV and CDR2 is YYDKDF (reference sequence). V lost 0 bases, J lost 0 bases, and 3 bases stayed unmatched. This CDR3 comprises 16 residues. CDR3 in DNA: TGTGCCACCAGCAGAGAGACAGGGGCCCTGAACACTGAAGCTTTCTTT. It yields the protein CATSRETGALNTEAFF.

This clone was observed a single time. The chain carries TRBV27 and TRBJ2-2; D is perhaps TRBD2 (7 bases). The germline gives CDR1 MNHEY, CDR2 SMNVEV (reference sequence). The germline V and J ends were trimmed by 4 bases and 0 bases, with 12 bases remaining between them. The CDR3 length is 16 residues. The CDR3, as DNA: TGTGCCAGCAGTTCCCCCGGGGGGCCGAACACCGGGGAGCTGTTTTTT. Protein product: CASSSPGGPNTGELFF.

The chain has TRBV11-2 and TRBJ1-1, with 8 bases identical to TRBD1. V gave up 2 bases and J gave up 6 bases; unmatched junction bases: 8. Per the germline V gene, CDR1 is SGHAT and CDR2 is FQNNGV. The CDR3 totals 15 residues. The CDR3 sequence is CASSLLTTGGAEAFF. The CDR3 nucleotides are TGTGCCAGCAGCTTATTAACCACAGGGGGGGCTGAAGCTTTCTTT.

This clone was counted once. V gene TRBV14 combines with J gene TRBJ1-4, with D perhaps TRBD1 (5 bases). Germline values: CDR1 SGHDN, CDR2 FVKESK. Trimming removed 0 bases from V and 0 bases from J, with 17 bases in between. The CDR3 loop spans 19 amino acids. CDR3 protein: CASSQDPGVELSTNEKLFF. The CDR3 nucleotides read TGTGCCAGCAGCCAAGATCCGGGGGTAGAGTTATCAACTAATGAAAAACTGTTTTTT.

V is TRBV27 and J is TRBJ2-7; TRBD1 matches 7 bases. CDR3 length: 15 amino acids. Germline trimming cut 0 bases from V and 2 bases from J; bases unmatched to any gene: 4. Germline-derived CDR1 and CDR2 are MNHEY and SMNVEV (reference sequence). CDR3 DNA: TGTGCCAGCAGTTTATCGTGGGACAGCACCTACGAGCAGTACTTC. This codes for CASSLSWDSTYEQYF.

The gene calls are TRBV4-1 and TRBJ2-7; 8 bases align to TRBD1. V lost 2 bases and J lost 6; bases outside the gene matches: 6. Per germline, CDR1 MGHRA and CDR2 YSYEKL. This CDR3 has 14 amino acids. The CDR3 DNA follows: TGCGCCAGCAGCCAACATGACAGGGGAGGCGAGCAGTACTTC. Amino acid sequence: CASSQHDRGGEQYF.

The chain joins TRBV19 to TRBJ1-1; 10 bases line up with TRBD1. This CDR3 contains 14 residues. The J segment lost 1 base and the V segment lost 6 bases, leaving 2 bases of the junction unmatched. The V gene's germline CDR1 is LNHDA and CDR2 SQIVND (reference sequence). Here the CDR3 reads CASRGQGRNTEAFF. CDR3 coding DNA: TGTGCCAGTAGGGGACAGGGGAGGAACACTGAAGCTTTCTTT.

The rearrangement uses TRBV4-3 and TRBJ2-5, with TRBD2 matching over 7 bases. Trimming took 0 bases from V and 4 from J; bases not matched to a gene: 5. Germline loops: CDR1 LGHNA, CDR2 YSLEER. This CDR3 has 15 amino acids. This chain's CDR3 is CASSQDGGSTETQYF. DNA of the CDR3: TGCGCCAGCAGCCAAGATGGCGGGAGCACAGAGACCCAGTACTTC.

V and J are TRBV4-3 and TRBJ2-3; D perhaps matches TRBD2 (6 bases). Germline lookup yields CDR1 LGHNA and CDR2 YSLEER. The CDR3 is 18 amino acids. Trimming left V 0 bases short and J 5 bases short, with 21 bases between. This CDR3 reads CASSQDRWRVEDGDTQYF. The CDR3 coding sequence is TGCGCCAGCAGCCAAGATAGGTGGAGGGTGGAGGATGGAGATACGCAGTATTTT.

This chain links TRBV2 with TRBJ2-7, with TRBD1 matching 7 bases. The CDR3 is made up of 13 amino acids. V was pared by 7 bases and J by 4 bases, with 7 bases of the junction left unmatched. Germline values: CDR1 SNHLY, CDR2 FYNNEI. The CDR3 reads CASIATGRYEQYF. The CDR3 DNA reads TGTGCCAGCATCGCGACAGGGCGGTACGAGCAGTACTTC.

The genes are TRBV7-2 and TRBJ1-2; possibly TRBD1 for D (5 bases). Germline V gene sequence: CDR1 SGHTA, CDR2 FQGNSA. Trimming pared 5 bases from V and 4 bases from J, leaving 11 bases between. CDR3 length: 13 amino acids. The CDR3 region is CASSVQEIYGYTF. CDR3 bases: TGTGCCAGCAGCGTACAGGAAATCTATGGCTACACCTTC.

This clone was observed once. This sample also contains other DNA sequences that code for the same CDR3. V is TRBV2 and J is TRBJ1-5; D is uncertain. The ends were cut back, 4 bases at V and 4 bases at J, with 5 bases in the middle. CDR3 size: 12 residues. The germline CDR1 and CDR2 sequences are SNHLY and FYNNEI. In nucleotides, the CDR3 is TGTGCCAGCAGTGCGAGTAATCAGCCCCAGCATTTT. Translated: CASSASNQPQHF.

V and J are TRBV5-6 and TRBJ2-5, with 7 nucleotides matching TRBD1. The CDR3 sequence is 16 residues long. Germline V gives CDR1 SGHDT, CDR2 YYEEEE. With 0 bases clipped from V and 3 bases from J, the junction kept 8 bases outside the gene matches. The CDR3 spells CASSLVVGQSEETQYF. The CDR3 bases are TGTGCCAGCAGCTTGGTAGTGGGACAGAGCGAAGAGACCCAGTACTTC.

With regard to this clone: The sample contains more than one DNA sequence encoding this CDR3. This sequence joins TRBV2 and TRBJ1-5, with a weak D call TRBD1 (5 bases). This CDR3 has 16 amino acids. Germline-derived CDR1 and CDR2 are SNHLY and FYNNEI. V gave up 1 base and J gave up 1 base, with 11 bases separating them. CDR3 sequence: CASSEGQGPSNQPQHF. DNA of the CDR3: TGTGCCAGCAGTGAAGGGCAGGGTCCAAGCAATCAGCCCCAGCATTTT.

The chain employs TRBV9 and TRBJ1-1; no clear D gene. With 2 bases removed from V and 0 bases from J, the gap between germline ends came to 5 bases. CDR3 length: 13 residues. The germline V gene has CDR1 SGDLS and CDR2 YYNGEE. The CDR3 protein is CASSVYMNTEAFF. CDR3 coding DNA: TGTGCCAGCAGCGTGTATATGAACACTGAAGCTTTCTTT.

The chain uses TRBV6-5 and TRBJ1-2; D ambiguous. Germline-derived CDR1 and CDR2 are MNHEY and SVGAGI. The CDR3 has 15 amino acids. V lost 5 bases and J lost 5, with 18 bases in between. The CDR3 nucleotides read TGTGCCAGCAGTCCTAGGCAGGTGGGAGCTTATGGCTACACCTTC. The encoded protein is CASSPRQVGAYGYTF.

The chain couples TRBV27 to TRBJ2-2; TRBD1 agrees at 9 bases. There are 17 residues in the CDR3. The ends lost 6 bases at V and 6 bases at J; junction bases unmatched: 14. Looked up from germline, CDR1 is MNHEY and CDR2 is SMNVEV (reference sequence). The DNA for the CDR3 is TGTGCCAGCAGCTTGGAGTATTCGGGACAGGGCCCCGGGGAGCTGTTTTTT. It yields the protein CASSLEYSGQGPGELFF.

The chain has TRBV9 and TRBJ2-3, with 13 bases fitting TRBD2. The V gene end was trimmed by 4 bases and the J gene end by 3 bases; junction bases not matched to a gene: 5. The CDR3 extends over 16 amino acids. Per the germline V gene, CDR1 is SGDLS and CDR2 is YYNGEE. This chain's CDR3 is CASSPRTSGRTDTQYF. In DNA form, the CDR3 reads TGTGCCAGCAGCCCCCGGACTAGCGGGAGAACAGATACGCAGTATTTT.

The chain is built from TRBV20-1 and TRBJ1-2; D perhaps matches TRBD1 (6 bases). Germline assignment: CDR1 DFQATT and CDR2 SNEGSKA (reference sequence). The CDR3 length is 11 residues. Trimming cost V 8 bases and J 6 bases, with 13 bases left between them. CDR3 in DNA: TGCAGTCCGGGAGGGGGGGATGGCTACACCTTC. Its protein product is CSPGGGDGYTF.